Listed below are T cell receptor beta chains from one sample, sequenced in a study of blood T cell repertoires in COVID-19. Clones were read by immunoSEQ multiplex PCR, and TCRdb kept only the in-frame ones, dropping some. The sample carries approximately 300,000 clones, 75% to 95% recorded once. The sample was peripheral blood. All receptors derive from a woman aged 25 to 39 with COVID-19, enrolled during active disease. The conserved cysteine and the conserved F or W are not part of the CDR3 here. Fields, in order: J gene, V gene, D gene, CDR3 protein. D genes are given only for firm matches.

>TRBJ2-1|TRBV19|-
ASSISGYNEQF
>TRBJ1-1|TRBV7-9|TRBD1
ASSLPQGFMHTEAF
>TRBJ2-7|TRBV6-6|-
ASSLLSAYEQY
>TRBJ1-3|TRBV2|-
ASSEAVDRFRNTIY
>TRBJ1-5|TRBV27|TRBD1
ATRQGGSNQPQH
>TRBJ2-1|TRBV6-5|TRBD1
ASSGTENNEQF
>TRBJ2-1|TRBV7-9|TRBD1
ASSLGRDRGLGNEQF
>TRBJ2-2|TRBV5-4|-
ASSLAGLETGELF
>TRBJ2-3|TRBV7-3|-
ASSLARSPGQTKSGTDTQY
>TRBJ1-1|TRBV7-8|-
ASSLVAGYDTEAF
>TRBJ1-2|TRBV28|-
ASSLRGYGYT
>TRBJ2-1|TRBV28|TRBD1
ASSWTGSYNEQF
>TRBJ1-5|TRBV2|-
ASSGGLDRSNQPQH
>TRBJ2-7|TRBV27|TRBD2
ASSRTSGRAWVSYEQY
>TRBJ2-7|TRBV10-1|TRBD2
ASSESGTSGRDEQY
>TRBJ2-1|TRBV3-1/TRBV3-2|-
ASSQDISGPRTNEQF
>TRBJ1-5|TRBV5-1|-
ASSLTGYSNQPQH
>TRBJ1-1|TRBV30|TRBD1
ALDREDTEAF
>TRBJ1-1|TRBV12-3/TRBV12-4|-
ASRRSSTEAF
>TRBJ1-6|TRBV6-1|TRBD1
ASSQQGDNSPLH
>TRBJ1-4|TRBV9|TRBD1
ASSVGSGQGEGKLF
>TRBJ1-2|TRBV30|-
AWTARADYGYT
>TRBJ2-1|TRBV5-8|TRBD1
ASSIHTGTGGDNEQF
>TRBJ1-4|TRBV30|TRBD1
AWSVIRGTNEKLF
>TRBJ2-3|TRBV5-1|-
ASSLRDGGSDTQY
>TRBJ2-7|TRBV27|-
ASSSYRESYEQY
>TRBJ1-2|TRBV2|TRBD1
ASRGQGGYT
>TRBJ1-1|TRBV4-1|-
ASSQVGARPAF
>TRBJ1-1|TRBV2|-
ASSEGTRTEAF
>TRBJ2-3|TRBV7-9|-
ASSLLVFRESTDTQY
>TRBJ2-5|TRBV11-3|-
ASSLAPGYQETQY
>TRBJ1-2|TRBV14|TRBD1
ASSQERTGDTYYGYT
>TRBJ2-7|TRBV6-5|TRBD2
ASRPGLGYEQY
>TRBJ2-7|TRBV11-1|-
ASSLTDFDYEQY
>TRBJ2-2|TRBV19|TRBD1
ASSIGGTGDTGELF
>TRBJ2-7|TRBV7-8|-
ASSSPKGVNSYEQY
>TRBJ2-2|TRBV3-1/TRBV3-2|TRBD2
ASSPSGSPMNTGELF
>TRBJ1-4|TRBV28|TRBD1
ASSPAGGGKEKLF
>TRBJ1-5|TRBV19|-
ASTLGGAPNQPQH
>TRBJ1-2|TRBV4-2|-
ASSQEIGRANYGYT
>TRBJ1-5|TRBV6-6|TRBD1
ASSYMDRVNQPQH
>TRBJ1-2|TRBV5-1|TRBD1
ASSTDRLYGYT
>TRBJ1-3|TRBV10-2|TRBD1
ASSGTGQGNTIY
>TRBJ1-6|TRBV27|-
ASSLSQGRDSPLH
>TRBJ2-2|TRBV5-1|TRBD2
ASSGTSGNTGELF
>TRBJ1-3|TRBV4-1|TRBD1
ASSQGGTGGFGNTIY
>TRBJ2-4|TRBV7-8|-
ASSPLGSLAKNIQY
>TRBJ2-1|TRBV12-5|-
ASGLVRGNEQF
>TRBJ1-5|TRBV5-6|TRBD1
ASSFLDRADQPQH
>TRBJ2-7|TRBV25-1|TRBD1
ASSDSGQPYEQY
>TRBJ2-3|TRBV28|-
ASSSPVKRGSTDTQY
>TRBJ2-3|TRBV5-1|-
ASSLALRQGTDTQY
>TRBJ1-1|TRBV4-1|TRBD1
ASSRATGTGDWNTEAF
>TRBJ1-2|TRBV4-2|TRBD1
ASSQERTGGGYT
>TRBJ1-5|TRBV5-1|-
ASSLDAGLGQPQH